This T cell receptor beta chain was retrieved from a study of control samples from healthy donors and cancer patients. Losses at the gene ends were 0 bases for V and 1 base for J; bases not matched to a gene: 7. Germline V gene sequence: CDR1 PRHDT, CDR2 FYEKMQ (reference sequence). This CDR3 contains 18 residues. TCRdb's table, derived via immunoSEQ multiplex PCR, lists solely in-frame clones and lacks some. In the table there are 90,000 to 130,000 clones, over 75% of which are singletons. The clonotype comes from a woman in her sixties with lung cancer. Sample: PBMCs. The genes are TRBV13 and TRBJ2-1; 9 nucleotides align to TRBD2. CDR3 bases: TGTGCCAGCAGCTTAGGCACAGCGGGAGGTCGATCCTACAATGAGCAGTTCTTC. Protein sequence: CASSLGTAGGRSYNEQFF.